A single sample is the source of the 24 T cell receptor beta chains below, sequenced in a study of spatial heterogeneity in lung cancer. The time point denotes: blood at routine non-recurrence follow-up after resection. TCRdb called the 5' RACE reads again in MiXCR, with one record for every CDR3 protein. The sample lists fewer than 100,000 distinct CDR3 sequences, roughly 21% occurring once. Sample: PBMCs, taken at follow-up. These TCRs come from a male donor with early-stage non-small cell lung cancer.

As DNA, the CDR3 is TGTGCCAGCAGTCGATCCCGGGACAGGGGGCGGAGGGGCACTGAAGCTTTCTTT. Its protein product is CASSRSRDRGRRGTEAFF. The gene calls are TRBV6-2 or TRBV6-3 and TRBJ1-1; TRBD1 matches at 12 bases. There are 18 residues in the CDR3. The junction had 14 bases not matched to a gene; V was cut back by 5 bases and J by 4 bases. CDR1 MNHEY and CDR2 SVGEGT come from the germline V gene.

The chain couples TRBV12-3 or TRBV12-4 to TRBJ2-5; 12 bases fit TRBD2. The length of the CDR3 is 15 residues. With V trimmed by 5 bases and J by 4 bases, 5 bases remained unmatched. The CDR3 sequence is CASSTRTSGAETQYF. In DNA form, the CDR3 reads TGTGCCAGCAGTACTAGGACTAGCGGGGCAGAGACCCAGTACTTC.

This clonotype was seen once. The junction departs from the called germline gene at one end, perhaps through a read error. The rearrangement uses TRBV24-1 and TRBJ2-3; possibly TRBD1 for D (5 bases). The CDR3 totals 14 residues. Germline V CDR1 and CDR2: KGHDR, SFDVKD. In nucleotides, the CDR3 is TGTGCCACCAGTGATAAGGCCTTCACAGGTACGCAGTATTTT. As protein: CATSDKAFTGTQYF.

This clonotype was detected only a few times. As the CDR3 is not closed by the conserved phenylalanine or tryptophan, this likely results from a read error. The chain couples TRBV2 to TRBJ2-1, with D perhaps matching TRBD2 (6 bases). The CDR3 totals 14 residues. The germline gives CDR1 SNHLY, CDR2 FYNNEI. The V end was cut by 4 bases, the J end by 4 bases, with 11 bases between. The CDR3, as DNA: TGTGCCAGCAGTGCTGAGCGGGCGTACAATGAGCAGTTCTCC. Translated: CASSAERAYNEQFS.

This clonotype showed up just a few times. The V call is TRBV19, the J call TRBJ1-2, with D possibly matching TRBD1 (6 bases). This CDR3 contains 15 residues. The V gene lost 7 bases and the J gene lost 3 bases, with 18 bases spanning the gap. Germline V gene data show CDR1 as LNHDA and CDR2 as SQIVND (reference sequence). The CDR3 region is CASKSAGAKDYGYTF. As DNA, the CDR3 is TGTGCCAGTAAATCGGCAGGGGCTAAGGACTATGGCTACACCTTC.

J is TRBJ2-6 and V is TRBV20-1, with a possible D match to TRBD1 (6 bases). The CDR3 length is 15 residues. Germline-derived CDR1 and CDR2 are DFQATT and SNEGSKA (reference sequence). Trimming stripped 5 bases from V and 1 base from J, with 12 bases between. As DNA, the CDR3 is TGCAGTGCTTTCATACAGGGTTCTGGGGCCAACGTCCTGACTTTC. Translating it yields CSAFIQGSGANVLTF.

The chain joins TRBV7-6 to TRBJ2-3; 9 bases align to TRBD2. Germline CDR1 SGHVS, CDR2 FNYEAQ. The length of the CDR3 is 18 residues. The junction had 15 bases not matched to a gene; V was cut back by 4 bases and J by 4 bases. CDR3 DNA: TGTGCCAGCAGCTCCACCCGGGGCGGGGGGGCGTCGGCAGATACGCAGTATTTT. It specifies CASSSTRGGGASADTQYF.

This clonotype showed up just a few times. The chain combines TRBV20-1 with TRBJ2-3, with 7 bases matching TRBD2. CDR1 is DFQATT, CDR2 SNEGSKA, per germline (reference sequence). This CDR3 spans 13 amino acids. V lost 0 bases to trimming and J lost 6 bases; unmatched junction nucleotides: 3. The DNA for the CDR3 is TGCAGTGCTAGAGATGGGAGGGTTGATACGCAGTATTTT. Translated: CSARDGRVDTQYF.

The chain joins TRBV3-1 to TRBJ2-7; 10 nucleotides line up with TRBD1. The CDR3 runs to 15 residues. Trimming cost V 3 bases and J 1 base; bases outside gene matches: 3. CDR1 is LGHDT and CDR2 is YNNKEL in the germline V gene (reference sequence). The CDR3 coding sequence is TGTGCCAGCAGCCATCCGGGACAGGGGTCCTACGAGCAGTACTTC. Translating gives CASSHPGQGSYEQYF.

The chain uses TRBV5-5 and TRBJ2-3, with TRBD1 matching over 7 bases. Germline V gives CDR1 SGHKS, CDR2 YYEKEE (reference sequence). J lost 0 bases, V lost 4 bases, and 2 bases had no gene match. CDR3 size: 14 residues. This CDR3 reads CASSLDRSTDTQYF. The CDR3 DNA is TGTGCCAGCAGCCTGGACAGGAGCACAGATACGCAGTATTTT.

This clonotype was seen more than once but under ten times. The chain carries TRBV6-5 and TRBJ2-1; TRBD1 matches 9 bases. The V and J ends lost 6 bases and 3 bases, in that order; junction bases with no gene match: 3. CDR3 size: 14 residues. CDR1 and CDR2 from the germline V gene are MNHEY and SVGAGI. This CDR3 is CASRDRGYYNEQFF. CDR3 DNA: TGTGCCAGCAGAGACAGGGGGTACTACAATGAGCAGTTCTTC.

This clonotype appeared a few times. The chain recombines TRBV5-8 with TRBJ2-5; 7 positions agree with TRBD1. Germline V gene lookup returns CDR1 SGHTS and CDR2 YDEGEE. Trimming took 4 bases from V and 4 from J; bases not matched to a gene: 7. The CDR3 consists of 14 residues. CDR3 sequence: CASSLWTGTETQYF. CDR3 DNA sequence: TGTGCCAGCAGCCTCTGGACAGGTACAGAGACCCAGTACTTC.

Relative to its sample, this clonotype is medium-sized. This chain connects TRBV20-1 to TRBJ2-7, with 12 bases that match TRBD2. Trimming at V came to 3 bases and at J to 6 bases, leaving 9 bases not matched to a gene. Germline V gives CDR1 DFQATT, CDR2 SNEGSKA (reference sequence). This CDR3 has 15 amino acids. The CDR3 DNA is TGCAGTGCTAGGACCGCTAGCGGGAGGGCCCTCGAGCAGTACTTC. It is translated as CSARTASGRALEQYF.

This clonotype showed up just a few times. The rearrangement joins TRBV7-6 to TRBJ2-2; 7 bases are shared with TRBD2. The CDR3 covers 15 residues. Germline CDR1 and CDR2: SGHVS and FNYEAQ. V dropped 1 base and J dropped 6; count of bases not matched to a gene: 5. CDR3 region: CASSLELGGSGELFF. The CDR3 nucleotides read TGTGCCAGCAGCTTAGAATTGGGAGGGTCCGGGGAGCTGTTTTTT.

In this sample, this clonotype turned up a few times. The V gene is TRBV5-5, the J gene TRBJ2-7, with 10 bases aligning to TRBD1. Germline CDR1 is SGHKS and CDR2 is YYEKEE (reference sequence). Trimming at V came to 2 bases and at J to 2 bases, leaving 1 base not matched to a gene. The CDR3 sequence is 14 residues long. In nucleotides, the CDR3 is TGTGCCAGCAGCTTTGGGACAGGGGCCTACGAGCAGTACGTC. This sequence encodes CASSFGTGAYEQYV.

This clonotype has only a few counts. V gene TRBV29-1 combines with J gene TRBJ2-3; no clear D gene. CDR1 and CDR2 from the germline V gene are SQVTM and ANQGSEA. Trimming left V 4 bases short and J 1 base short, with 3 bases between. There are 11 residues in the CDR3. The CDR3 reads CSVGGTDTQYF. For the CDR3, the DNA is TGCAGCGTTGGAGGCACAGATACGCAGTATTTT.

This clonotype was found many times. The chain carries TRBV2 and TRBJ2-3; D unclear. Trimming stripped 5 bases from V and 0 bases from J, with 12 bases between. From germline, CDR1 is SNHLY and CDR2 FYNNEI. The CDR3 has 15 amino acids. Here the CDR3 reads CASSFTEPSTDTQYF. DNA of the CDR3: TGTGCCAGCAGTTTCACAGAACCTAGCACAGATACGCAGTATTTT.

This CDR3 reads CASSPGRPSSYNEQFF. Here the CDR3 DNA reads TGTGCCAGCAGCCCCGGACGGCCTAGCTCCTACAATGAGCAGTTCTTC. This sequence joins TRBV5-4 and TRBJ2-1, with D hard to call. The germline V and J ends were trimmed by 4 bases and 0 bases, with 14 bases remaining between them. This CDR3 contains 16 residues. The germline V gene has CDR1 SGHNT and CDR2 YYREEE (reference sequence).

CDR3: CASSSRDINQPQHF. As DNA, the CDR3 is TGTGCCAGCAGTTCTCGGGACATAAATCAGCCCCAGCATTTT. This sequence joins TRBV12-3 or TRBV12-4 and TRBJ1-5; weak D call: TRBD1 (6 bases). CDR3 length: 14 residues. V lost 4 bases and J 4 bases, leaving 11 bases between the germline ends.

This clonotype was counted at least ten times. The J gene is TRBJ2-1, the V gene TRBV7-2; a weak D match, TRBD1 (6 bases). CDR1 and CDR2 (germline): SGHTA, FQGNSA. This CDR3 contains 13 residues. Deletions cut 4 bases from V and 5 bases from J, with 9 bases between. The CDR3 loop reads CASSSRQDNEQFF. The CDR3 nucleotides read TGTGCCAGCAGCTCCCGACAGGACAATGAGCAGTTCTTC. Combining the CDR3 with reference TRBV7-2 and TRBJ2-1 gives the whole variable domain GAGVSQSPSNKVTEKGKDVELRCDPISGHTALYWYRQSLGQGLEFLIYFQGNSAPDKSGLPSDRFSAERTGGSVSTLTIQRTQQEDSAVYLCASSSRQDNEQFFGPGTRLTVL.

The rearrangement joins TRBV29-1 to TRBJ2-7; TRBD1 agrees at 7 bases. From germline, CDR1 is SQVTM and CDR2 ANQGSEA. This CDR3 comprises 11 residues. Trimming removed 6 bases from V and 7 bases from J; junction bases left unmatched: 6. The CDR3 region has the DNA TGCAGCGTAAAGGGGGCAGGAGAGCAGTACTTC. It is translated as CSVKGAGEQYF.

The genes are TRBV18 and TRBJ2-2, with 8 bases lining up with TRBD2. Per germline, CDR1 KGHSH and CDR2 LQKENI. V dropped 2 bases and J dropped 0; count of bases not matched to a gene: 8. The CDR3 is 18 residues long. The CDR3 bases are TGTGCCAGCTCACCAAGTTCAGCGGGAGCGCCGAACACCGGGGAGCTGTTTTTT. The encoded protein is CASSPSSAGAPNTGELFF. Using reference TRBV18 and TRBJ2-2 for the parts outside the CDR3, the full variable domain is NAGVMQNPRHLVRRRGQEARLRCSPMKGHSHVYWYRQLPEEGLKFMVYLQKENIIDESGMPKERFSAEFPKEGPSILRIQQVVRGDSAAYFCASSPSSAGAPNTGELFFGEGSRLTVL.

This clonotype was observed a handful of times. The chain recombines TRBV27 with TRBJ1-5; 9 bases map to TRBD1. Germline CDR1 reads MNHEY; CDR2 reads SMNVEV (reference sequence). J was trimmed by 6 bases and V by 5 bases; bases with no gene match: 8. This CDR3 region has 15 residues. This CDR3 reads CASSPVRTGAQPQHF. DNA for the CDR3: TGTGCCAGCAGTCCCGTAAGGACAGGGGCTCAGCCCCAGCATTTT.

This clonotype came up a few times. The chain joins TRBV6-2 or TRBV6-3 to TRBJ1-5, with 8 bases matching TRBD1. This CDR3 contains 15 residues. Germline-derived CDR1 and CDR2 are MNHEY and SVGEGT. The trim removed 9 bases at V and 2 bases at J, leaving 9 bases unmatched. CDR3 nucleotide sequence: TGTGCCAGTTCGTTCATGGGACAGGGCAATCAGCCCCAGCATTTT. Translation gives CASSFMGQGNQPQHF.